The 11 T cell receptor beta chains below come from one sample, sequenced in a study of blood T cell repertoires in COVID-19. Profiled with immunoSEQ multiplex PCR; TCRdb holds only in-frame clones, not every one. Among some 300,000 clones listed, roughly 91% were seen once. Sequencing was carried out using peripheral blood. Source of these receptors: a woman in her 30s with COVID-19, enrolled during active disease.

The CDR3, as DNA: TGTGCCAGCAGCTTGACAGGTTACCCCCAGCCCCAGCATTTT. Its protein product is CASSLTGYPQPQHF. The V gene is TRBV5-5, the J gene TRBJ1-5; D is possibly TRBD1 (5 bases). Trimming removed 1 base at V and 7 bases at J, with 12 bases between. The CDR3 consists of 14 residues. The germline V gene encodes CDR1 SGHKS and CDR2 YYEKEE (reference sequence).

The chain uses TRBV6-4 and TRBJ2-3, with D unresolved. This CDR3 spans 15 amino acids. From germline, CDR1 is MRHNA and CDR2 SNTAGT. The germline V and J ends were trimmed by 3 bases and 0 bases, with 10 bases remaining between them. The CDR3 reads CASSESATSTDTQYF. The DNA of the CDR3 is TGTGCCAGCAGTGAGTCGGCGACAAGCACAGATACGCAGTATTTT.

This clone was detected a few times. The V gene is TRBV6-2 or TRBV6-3, the J gene TRBJ1-1; D is unclear. There are 12 residues in the CDR3. Germline assignment: CDR1 MNHEY and CDR2 SVGEGT. V gave up 4 bases and J gave up 7 bases, with 10 bases separating them. The CDR3 DNA reads TGTGCCAGCAGTTTTCAAAAATTTGAAGCTTTCTTT. Its protein is CASSFQKFEAFF.

This chain links TRBV28 with TRBJ1-1; D not certain. From germline, CDR1 is MDHEN and CDR2 SYDVKM. This CDR3 spans 15 amino acids. V lost 4 bases and J lost 10, with 22 bases in between. DNA of the CDR3: TGTGCCAGCAGTTCCCATGGTTCAAATAACTTGGTAGCTTTCTTT. It translates to CASSSHGSNNLVAFF.

This chain connects TRBV2 to TRBJ2-7; the D gene is possibly TRBD1 (5 bases). Looked up from germline, CDR1 is SNHLY and CDR2 is FYNNEI. Trimming removed 5 bases from V and 2 bases from J, with 22 bases in between. This CDR3 has 17 amino acids. For the CDR3, the DNA is TGTGCCAGCAGTACAACCCTGGAAACGACAGCCACCTACGAGCAGTACTTC. Its translation: CASSTTLETTATYEQYF.

The CDR3 reads CASSGSPWGYTF. In DNA, the CDR3 is TGTGCCAGCAGTGGGAGCCCTTGGGGCTACACCTTC. The genes are TRBV28 and TRBJ1-2; D gene ambiguous. CDR1 MDHEN and CDR2 SYDVKM come from the germline V gene. V lost 5 bases and J lost 8, with 12 bases in between. The CDR3 totals 12 residues.

V usage is TRBV6-4 and J usage is TRBJ1-2; 8 bases map to TRBD1. V was clipped by 4 bases and J by 6 bases; unmatched bases: 7. The CDR3 covers 14 residues. Germline V CDR1 and CDR2: MRHNA, SNTAGT. CDR3 in amino acids: CASSVPDRVDGYTF. The DNA of the CDR3 is TGTGCCAGCAGTGTCCCGGACAGGGTGGATGGCTACACCTTC.

The chain has TRBV18 and TRBJ2-1; 16 nucleotides line up with TRBD2. V shed 0 bases, J shed 5 bases, and the junction held 7 bases outside the gene matches. Germline CDR1 is KGHSH and CDR2 is LQKENI. CDR3 size: 19 residues. DNA of the CDR3: TGTGCCAGCTCACCACCGGGACTAGCGGGGGGGTACACCCACAATGAGCAGTTCTTC. It encodes CASSPPGLAGGYTHNEQFF.

Concerning this clone: This specimen includes other DNA sequences encoding the same CDR3. The rearrangement links TRBV7-2 to TRBJ2-7, with TRBD2 identical over 13 bases. Germline-derived CDR1 and CDR2 are SGHTA and FQGNSA. The CDR3 covers 15 residues. After removal of 5 bases from V and 7 bases from J, the junction contained 8 bases not matched to a gene. The CDR3, as DNA: TGTGCCAGCAGCCATCGACTAGCGGGGGGTTATGAGCAGTACGTC. This gives the protein CASSHRLAGGYEQYV.

The chain links TRBV6-1 to TRBJ1-2; TRBD1 matches 10 bases. The CDR3 has 15 residues. Trimming took 11 bases from V and 4 from J; bases not matched to a gene: 13. Germline CDR1 reads MNHNS; CDR2 reads SASEGT. CDR3: CAGSGTGVAGYGYTF. Here the CDR3 DNA reads TGTGCCGGATCCGGGACAGGGGTCGCAGGCTATGGCTACACCTTC.

The chain carries TRBV24-1 and TRBJ2-7; tentatively, D is TRBD1 (5 bases). V gave up 7 bases and J gave up 1 base, with 7 bases separating them. The germline gives CDR1 KGHDR, CDR2 SFDVKD. The CDR3 runs to 12 residues. CDR3 coding DNA: TGTGCCACCAGCTCAGGGTCCTACGAGCAGTACTTC. Protein sequence: CATSSGSYEQYF.